This T cell receptor (beta chain) was retrieved from a study of CD8 T cells in Susac syndrome (dated by TCRdb to between 2018 and 2021). About the full investigation: Whether CD8+ T cell activation and differentiation in Susac syndrome was antigen driven was tested using repertoire sequencing. CD8+ T cell repertoire clonality was compared between more than 9 healthy donors, around 14 Susac syndrome patients and approximately 16 multiple sclerosis patients. Broad study findings and their caveats: The study acknowledged that relatively few individuals were included in the TCR sequencing and HLA analysis.

Remarks on this clonotype: What this receptor recognizes is not known. The record has no base qualities; no much larger clone is one base away.

RNA was extracted using the RNeasy kit, and about 0.5 to 1 ug of the RNA was reverse transcribed with random hexamers. TCR beta CDR3 regions were amplified with the immunoSEQ multiplex PCR assay covering 54 Vbeta and 13 Jbeta segments. Bias from PCR amplification was corrected by using a synthetic template baseline for primer optimization and for computational correction. In the paper's pipeline: Reads were annotated to V, D and J genes according to IMGT and were analyzed with immunoSEQ Analyzer, with only productive sequences retained. To calculate clonality, Shannon entropy was normalized by log2 of the number of productive unique sequences and then subtracted from one. Public and private clones were assessed among the 100 most prevalent clones of each patient and control. A clone was defined as Susac-specific if it was absent from the healthy and MS cohorts, from roughly 1,000 published viral clones and from other ImmuneACCESS disease sequences. TCRdb passed the public sequencing reads through fastp at Q25 and MiXCR, retaining productive beta sequences. Rows matching on CDR3 protein sequence are summarized as one entry with the most common DNA and genes. The V and J calls reflect TCRdb's pipeline rather than the authors' work. The sample has more than 20,000 distinct CDR3 sequences on record, 85% to 95% of them singletons. Of the sample, roughly 0.25% is held by the ten largest clones.

Peripheral blood CD8+ and CD4+ T cells from healthy donors, Susac syndrome patients and multiple sclerosis patients were profiled by high-throughput TCR beta sequencing. The healthy donors served as controls matched for age and sex. Bulk CD8+ and CD4+ T cells were purified magnetically by negative isolation, whereas CD8+ TEMRA cells were enriched by FACS. Blood was collected in EDTA tubes and processed within 24 hours, with PBMCs isolated through density gradient centrifugation. PBMCs intended for TCR sequencing were cryopreserved in liquid nitrogen and thawed later in a water bath at 37 degrees C. A purity of at least 90% was achieved for sorted or isolated CD4+, CD8+ and CD8+ TEMRA cells. V ends up 4 bases short and J 8 bases short, with an unmatched junction base count of 7. Sequences KGHDR (CDR1) and SFDVKD (CDR2) are obtained from the germline V gene. Reading from cysteine to phenylalanine, the CDR3 counts 14 amino acids. Here the CDR3 DNA is all that survives: 42 bases in frame from base 1.

The V and J genes are TRBV24-1 and TRBJ2-1; 7 of the junction bases match TRBD1. The sequence derives from a human donor in good health. The sequencing input was CD8+ T cells from PBMCs. The CDR3 has the sequence CATSDFPGTDEQFF. The sequence in DNA is TGTGCCACCAGTGACTTCCCCGGGACAGATGAGCAGTTCTTC.